The clone carrying this T cell receptor beta chain came up many times. The antigen is unknown. The sample is drawn from a study of early T cells in non-severe SARS-CoV-2 infection. Study information: From unsorted whole blood, bulk RNA was sequenced, and the chains remained unpaired.

In the library, individual cDNA molecules carried attached unique molecular identifiers. From the 5' RACE reads, TCRdb called clonotypes with MiXCR, one entry per CDR3 protein. The table shows 20,000 to 30,000 distinct CDR3 sequences, with less than 6.5% occurring only once. Notes on the study in general: Clonotype matching in VDJdb favored anti-spike CD8 responses and did not capture private and CD4 specificities.

Trimming cost V 4 bases and J 1 base, with 7 bases left between them. The CDR3 runs 13 residues. Germline CDR1 ENHRY, CDR2 SYGVKD. The source of this sequence is an adult who was a healthcare worker with PCR-confirmed SARS-CoV-2 infection or an uninfected control (not recorded which). Source material: whole blood. The chain uses TRBV10-3 and TRBJ1-1, with TRBD1 as a possible D gene (6 bases). This chain's CDR3 is CAISGTENTEAFF. The CDR3 DNA sequence: TGTGCCATCAGTGGGACAGAGAACACTGAAGCTTTCTTT.